These 20 T cell receptor beta chains were all obtained from the same sample, sequenced in a study of Graves' ophthalmopathy and Graves' hyperthyroidism. Investigators amplified TCR beta CDR3 regions from RNA transcripts. Investigators did first-round RT-PCR with HTBI primers, then second-round multiplex PCR. Using its own MiXCR run on the multiplex PCR reads, TCRdb lists one record per CDR3 protein. The table lists about 740,000 distinct CDR3 sequences, 35% to 50% of them singletons. The sequenced material came from peripheral blood. All receptors derive from an adult man with Graves' ophthalmopathy.

At least ten counts were recorded for this clonotype. This chain connects TRBV2 to TRBJ1-2; possible D gene TRBD1, 5 bases. Germline CDR1 reads SNHLY; CDR2 reads FYNNEI. Trimming took 7 bases from V and 8 from J, leaving 8 bases between them. The CDR3 sequence is 10 residues long. The chain's CDR3 is CASKSGGYTF. CDR3 DNA: TGTGCCAGCAAGTCAGGGGGCTACACCTTC.

The chain combines TRBV29-1 with TRBJ2-5; D possibly corresponds to TRBD1 (5 bases). The CDR3 covers 12 residues. V gave up 8 bases and J gave up 5 bases, with 15 bases separating them. The V gene's germline CDR1 is SQVTM and CDR2 ANQGSEA. As DNA, the CDR3 is TGCAGCTTGAGGCAGGGCTGGGAGACCCAGTACTTC. This sequence encodes CSLRQGWETQYF. Complete variable domain (other parts from reference TRBV29-1 and TRBJ2-5): SAVISQKPSRDICQRGTSLTIQCQVDSQVTMMFWYRQQPGQSLTLIATANQGSEATYESGFVIDKFPISRPNLTFSTLTVSNMSPEDSSIYLCSLRQGWETQYFGPGTRLLVL.

The chain carries TRBV12-3 or TRBV12-4 and TRBJ1-2, with 8 bases fitting TRBD1. Trimming cost V 3 bases and J 4 bases; bases outside gene matches: 1. This CDR3 spans 13 amino acids. The CDR3 here is CASSFDRGYGYTF. The DNA for the CDR3 is TGTGCCAGCAGTTTTGACAGGGGCTATGGCTACACCTTC.

A few counts support this clonotype. The chain recombines TRBV19 with TRBJ2-2; D not certain. CDR1 is LNHDA and CDR2 is SQIVND in the germline V gene (reference sequence). This CDR3 has 15 residues. Trimming took off 8 bases at V and 3 bases at J, with 16 bases between the two ends. The CDR3 DNA sequence: TGTGCCAGTGGCCCGCACCGTTTTGACACCGGGGAGCTGTTTTTT. Its translation is CASGPHRFDTGELFF.

This clonotype was seen a few times. The genes are TRBV6-4 and TRBJ2-2; D not resolved. CDR3 length: 14 residues. Germline V gene lookup returns CDR1 MRHNA and CDR2 SNTAGT. Trimming took 5 bases from V and 6 from J, leaving 13 bases between them. The CDR3 bases are TGTGCCAGCAGTTCCAGCCCTTTAGCCGGGGAGCTGTTTTTT. Translated: CASSSSPLAGELFF.

The chain links TRBV5-1 to TRBJ2-7; 14 nucleotides match TRBD2. The V gene's germline CDR1 is SGHRS and CDR2 YFSETQ. The CDR3 totals 16 residues. The ends lost 4 bases at V and 7 bases at J; junction bases unmatched: 10. In DNA, the CDR3 is TGCGCCAGCAGCCAGGATCCTGGACTAGCGGGAGGAGAGCAGTACTTC. Translating gives CASSQDPGLAGGEQYF.

This clonotype showed up just a few times. The V gene is TRBV20-1, the J gene TRBJ2-7; D ambiguous. CDR1 is DFQATT, CDR2 SNEGSKA, per germline (reference sequence). CDR3 length: 15 amino acids. Trimming took off 5 bases at V and 0 bases at J, with 17 bases between the two ends. For the CDR3, the DNA is TGCAGTGCTCCCGTCTTCGGTGCAGACTCCTACGAGCAGTACTTC. It codes for CSAPVFGADSYEQYF.

The chain combines TRBV12-3 or TRBV12-4 with TRBJ2-2, with TRBD1 matching over 7 bases. The CDR3 has 13 residues. The J segment lost 4 bases and the V segment lost 6 bases, leaving 2 bases of the junction unmatched. In nucleotides, the CDR3 is TGTGCCAGCAGGGGACAGATCACCGGGGAGCTGTTTTTT. Its translation is CASRGQITGELFF.

This clonotype has a count of ten or more. CDR3 loop: CASSLEFNTEAFF. The CDR3 DNA reads as TGTGCCAGCAGCTTAGAGTTCAACACTGAAGCTTTCTTT. The chain couples TRBV11-2 to TRBJ1-1; D not certain. CDR1 and CDR2 (germline): SGHAT, FQNNGV. CDR3 size: 13 residues. Trimming cost V 0 bases and J 2 bases, with 4 bases left between them.

This clonotype was seen a handful of times. J is TRBJ2-5 and V is TRBV4-1; 8 nucleotides align to TRBD1. This CDR3 region has 17 residues. CDR1 and CDR2 (germline): MGHRA, YSYEKL. V lost 0 bases to trimming and J lost 2 bases; unmatched junction nucleotides: 8. In DNA form, the CDR3 reads TGCGCCAGCAGCCAAGAAGTGAGGACAGGGTGGCAAGAGACCCAGTACTTC. Protein sequence: CASSQEVRTGWQETQYF.

This clonotype came up many times. The V gene is TRBV29-1, the J gene TRBJ1-2, with 9 bases that match TRBD1. Germline values: CDR1 SQVTM, CDR2 ANQGSEA. The CDR3 totals 13 residues. The V segment lost 6 bases and the J segment 4 bases; nucleotides outside the gene matches: 6. CDR3 residues: CSVRDRELYGYTF. CDR3 nucleotide sequence: TGCAGCGTCCGGGACAGGGAGCTCTATGGCTACACCTTC.

A note on this clonotype: Since the CDR3 does not end with the conserved phenylalanine or tryptophan, this likely comes from a read error. The chain uses TRBV25-1 and TRBJ2-2; no firm D call. Germline CDR1 and CDR2: MGHDK and SYGVNS. V was clipped by 6 bases and J by 4 bases, with 6 bases between them. The CDR3 contains 12 residues. CDR3 sequence reads: CASRSGTGELFV. The CDR3 nucleotides read TGTGCCAGCAGATCGGGCACCGGGGAGCTGTTTGTT.

The rearrangement uses TRBV14 and TRBJ1-1; 8 bases map to TRBD1. There are 15 residues in the CDR3. Trimming removed 3 bases from V and 5 bases from J; junction bases left unmatched: 8. Looked up from germline, CDR1 is SGHDN and CDR2 is FVKESK. The CDR3 region is CASSHLGQGGTEAFF. Written as DNA, the CDR3 is TGTGCCAGCAGCCACCTTGGACAGGGCGGAACTGAAGCTTTCTTT.

In its sample, this clonotype was seen many times. This rearrangement joins TRBV29-1 to TRBJ1-2; no clear D. Between the trimmed V and J ends, which lost 5 bases and 10 bases, there was a span of 14 bases. CDR3 length: 11 residues. The germline CDR1 and CDR2 sequences are SQVTM and ANQGSEA. Here the CDR3 DNA reads TGCAGCGTTTCCGTGATCGGGGACTACACCTTC. Translating gives CSVSVIGDYTF.

The rearrangement links TRBV29-1 to TRBJ2-5; no definite D call. Judging by the DNA end, TRBJ2-1 fits better; the J call may be wrong. Germline CDR1 SQVTM, CDR2 ANQGSEA. CDR3 length: 13 residues. The CDR3 spells CSVELGSGSEQFF. CDR3 bases: TGCAGCGTTGAACTAGGTAGTGGTAGTGAGCAGTTCTTC.

This clonotype was recorded many times. The genes are TRBV7-2 and TRBJ1-2; 8 nucleotides match TRBD1. Unmatched junction bases numbered 6, after V lost 5 bases and J lost 7 bases. Germline CDR1 reads SGHTA; CDR2 reads FQGNSA. This CDR3 spans 13 amino acids. The CDR3 region is CASSPDRVIGYTF. The CDR3 bases are TGTGCCAGCAGCCCGGACAGGGTTATTGGCTACACCTTC.

This clonotype was detected only a few times. V and J are TRBV7-9 and TRBJ2-2; D is undetermined. Germline CDR1 reads SEHNR; CDR2 reads FQNEAQ (reference sequence). CDR3 length equals 15 residues. V lost 1 base to trimming and J lost 3 bases, with 9 bases between them. The CDR3 coding sequence is TGTGCCAGCAGCTTAGTCTTCGCTGACACCGGGGAGCTGTTTTTT. Translating gives CASSLVFADTGELFF.

A few counts support this clonotype. One end of the junction varies from germline; a read error may be responsible. The chain combines TRBV11-2 with TRBJ2-7; D tentatively reads TRBD1 or TRBD2 (5 bases each). This CDR3 region has 12 residues. CDR1 and CDR2 from the germline V gene are SGHAT and FQNNGV. The CDR3 sequence is CASSRYSRDLSF. The DNA of the CDR3 is TGTGCCAGCAGCCGATACTCCCGGGACCTTTCTTTC.

For this clonotype: This sequence may be a read error, since a much larger clone differs from it by one base. J is TRBJ1-6 and V is TRBV7-9; possible D gene TRBD1, 5 bases. This CDR3 spans 14 amino acids. Germline CDR1 is SEHNR and CDR2 is FQNEAQ (reference sequence). The CDR3 coding sequence is TGTGCCAGCAGCCCGGGGGGGTATAATTCACCCCTCTACTTT. Its protein product is CASSPGGYNSPLYF.

This clonotype was recorded at least ten times. The chain joins TRBV25-1 to TRBJ1-1; the D gene is possibly TRBD1 (6 bases). V gave up 3 bases and J gave up 9 bases, with 23 bases separating them. Germline lookup yields CDR1 MGHDK and CDR2 SYGVNS. The CDR3 spans 16 residues. CDR3 DNA: TGTGCCAGCAGTGATCTAGCTTTAGACAGGTCGTCGAAAGCTTTCTTT. It encodes CASSDLALDRSSKAFF.